The rows below give T cell receptor beta chains drawn from one sample of a study of regulatory T cells in long-lasting Graves disease. TCRdb called the multiplex PCR reads again in MiXCR, with one record for every CDR3 protein. The sample yields roughly 300,000 distinct CDR3 sequences, about 18% seen once. This specimen was peripheral blood mononuclear cells (PBMCs), taken when the disease was refractory, from a patient treated with antithyroid drugs. These receptors were taken from a female donor with Graves disease. The CDR3 runs from the conserved cysteine through the conserved F or W. A D gene is named only where the DNA matches it firmly. Rows may omit the clone size; those that give it use once, few, many or a size class.

few,TRBJ2-6,TRBV13,-,CASSQSSGANVLTF,TGTGCCAGCAGCCAAAGCTCAGGGGCCAACGTCCTGACTTTC
-,TRBJ2-3,TRBV10-3,-,CAIKNPGQSTDTQYF,TGTGCCATCAAAAATCCTGGGCAGAGCACAGATACGCAGTATTTT
many,TRBJ2-7,TRBV7-6,-,CASSSPMGEQYF,TGTGCCAGCAGCTCGCCGATGGGCGAGCAGTACTTC
-,TRBJ2-5,TRBV6-1,-,CASSPMGLREETQYF,TGTGCCAGCAGCCCGATGGGGCTTCGGGAAGAGACCCAGTACTTC
few,TRBJ1-5,TRBV28,-,CASSPPGKPQHF,TGTGCCAGCAGCCCCCCAGGCAAGCCCCAGCATTTT
few,TRBJ2-7,TRBV18,-,CASSPPGQRFYEQYF,TGTGCCAGCTCACCACCCGGGCAGCGCTTCTACGAGCAGTACTTC
many,TRBJ1-2,TRBV28,-,CASSPDSGKYDYGYTF,TGTGCCAGCAGCCCGGACAGTGGGAAGTATGACTATGGCTACACCTTC
many,TRBJ1-1,TRBV7-2,-,CASSLEVGGKVF,TGTGCCAGCAGCTTGGAGGTGGGGGGCAAGGTCTTT
many,TRBJ2-5,TRBV28,-,CASCSPGVAETQYF,TGTGCCAGCTGTTCCCCTGGGGTTGCAGAGACCCAGTACTTC
few,TRBJ2-5,TRBV7-7,TRBD2,CASSRTSGVQETQYF,TGTGCTAGCAGCCGGACTAGCGGGGTACAAGAGACCCAGTACTTC
many,TRBJ1-1,TRBV18,-,CASSRQGKNTEAFF,TGTGCCAGCTCACGTCAGGGAAAGAACACTGAAGCTTTCTTT
-,TRBJ2-2,TRBV20-1,-,CSARDPPRNRRASEELFF,TGCAGTGCTAGAGATCCCCCCCGGAATCGTAGGGCGTCCGAGGAGCTGTTTTTT
-,TRBJ2-1,TRBV2,TRBD2,CASSSASLAASNNEQFF,TGTGCCAGCAGTTCCGCCTCACTAGCGGCTTCGAACAATGAGCAGTTCTTC
few,TRBJ1-1,TRBV6-5,-,CASSWREGTEAFF,TGTGCCAGCAGTTGGAGGGAGGGCACTGAAGCTTTCTTT
many,TRBJ1-1,TRBV6-1,-,CASSSDKNTEAFF,TGTGCCAGCAGCTCAGACAAGAACACTGAAGCTTTCTTT
-,TRBJ2-7,TRBV29-1,-,CSASDNFLGQYF,TGCAGTGCCTCGGACAACTTCTTGGGGCAGTACTTC
-,TRBJ2-1,TRBV12-3/TRBV12-4,-,CASSLIGDYNEQFF,TGTGCCAGCAGTTTAATTGGGGATTACAATGAGCAGTTCTTC
few,TRBJ1-6,TRBV6-2/TRBV6-3,-,CASSPWGRFVESPLHF,TGTGCCAGCAGTCCTTGGGGACGGTTTGTCGAATCACCCCTCCACTTT
many,TRBJ2-5,TRBV27,-,CASSFGNPRETQYF,TGTGCCAGCAGTTTTGGGAACCCCCGGGAGACCCAGTACTTC
many,TRBJ1-1,TRBV28,-,CASSFRRMTEAFF,TGTGCCAGCAGTTTCCGGAGGATGACTGAAGCTTTCTTT
many,TRBJ2-5,TRBV18,-,CASSPLQETQYF,TGTGCCAGCTCACCTTTACAGGAGACCCAGTACTTC
many,TRBJ2-6,TRBV5-6,TRBD1,CASSWGTGPLANVLTF,TGTGCCAGCAGCTGGGGGACAGGCCCCTTGGCCAACGTCCTGACTTTC
many,TRBJ1-1,TRBV6-2/TRBV6-3,-,CASSSEAGPEAFF,TGTGCCAGCAGTTCAGAGGCAGGACCTGAAGCTTTCTTT
many,TRBJ1-2,TRBV28,-,CASSLIGLAPGGYTF,TGTGCCAGCAGTTTGATAGGGTTAGCGCCTGGTGGCTACACCTTC
many,TRBJ2-7,TRBV29-1,TRBD2,CSVGGSSGSFEQYF,TGCAGCGTTGGTGGGTCTAGCGGGAGTTTCGAGCAGTACTTC
-,TRBJ2-4,TRBV2,-,CASSTRRNIQYF,TGTGCCAGCAGCACTAGGCGGAACATTCAGTACTTC
many,TRBJ1-1,TRBV6-2/TRBV6-3,-,CASRLTGFEAFF,TGTGCCAGCAGATTGACCGGGTTTGAAGCTTTCTTT
-,TRBJ1-3,TRBV2,-,CASSVERFSGNTIYF,TGTGCCAGCAGTGTGGAACGCTTCTCTGGAAACACCATATATTTT
many,TRBJ2-7,TRBV10-1,-,CASPPVPLDGEQYF,TGCGCCAGCCCCCCGGTTCCATTGGACGGCGAGCAGTACTTC
few,TRBJ2-1,TRBV28,TRBD2,CASSTLASMWDEQFF,TGTGCCAGCAGTACACTAGCGAGTATGTGGGATGAGCAGTTCTTC
-,TRBJ2-2,TRBV28,-,CASTQVRPFGELFF,TGTGCCAGCACCCAGGTCCGGCCGTTCGGGGAGCTGTTTTTT
many,TRBJ1-4,TRBV24-1,-,CATSDSNEKLFF,TGTGCCACCAGTGACAGTAATGAAAAACTGTTTTTT
many,TRBJ1-5,TRBV12-3/TRBV12-4,TRBD1,CASTDGQGDYQPQHF,TGTGCCAGCACCGACGGACAGGGGGATTATCAGCCCCAGCATTTT
many,TRBJ2-7,TRBV18,-,CASSPMGYEQYF,TGTGCCAGCTCACCCATGGGGTACGAGCAGTACTTC
-,TRBJ1-1,TRBV6-2/TRBV6-3,-,CASSYSRGAGTEAFF,TGTGCCAGCAGTTACTCACGAGGGGCTGGTACTGAAGCTTTCTTT
few,TRBJ1-5,TRBV6-5,-,CASSYSWGPSNQPQHF,TGTGCCAGCAGTTACAGTTGGGGGCCAAGCAATCAGCCCCAGCATTTT
few,TRBJ1-5,TRBV27,-,CASSLRGSYNQPQHF,TGTGCCAGCAGTTTAAGGGGAAGTTACAATCAGCCCCAGCATTTT